The 18 T cell receptor beta chains listed next were all sequenced from one sample in a study of blood T cell repertoires in COVID-19. The repertoire was sequenced with immunoSEQ multiplex PCR; TCRdb's copy has only in-frame clones and lacks some. In the table there are about 110,000 clones, just under 90% of which are singletons. Sequenced sample: peripheral blood. These receptor sequences come from a human donor in a cohort sampled during active COVID-19.

This clone was recorded once. V usage is TRBV7-2 and J usage is TRBJ2-5; a weak D match, TRBD2 (5 bases). The germline V gene encodes CDR1 SGHTA and CDR2 FQGNSA. V shed 1 base and J shed 8 bases, with 14 bases lying between them. This CDR3 spans 14 amino acids. The CDR3 sequence is CASSLEAAGSTQYF. CDR3 bases: TGTGCCAGCAGCTTAGAAGCGGCGGGCTCAACCCAGTACTTC. The full variable domain, completed using reference TRBV7-2 and TRBJ2-5, is GAGVSQSPSNKVTEKGKDVELRCDPISGHTALYWYRQSLGQGLEFLIYFQGNSAPDKSGLPSDRFSAERTGGSVSTLTIQRTQQEDSAVYLCASSLEAAGSTQYFGPGTRLLVL.

V and J are TRBV3-1 (or the pseudogene TRBV3-2) and TRBJ1-1; a weak D match, TRBD1 (6 bases). This CDR3 contains 16 residues. Germline-derived CDR1 and CDR2 are LGHDT and YNNKEL (reference sequence). Trimming removed 1 base from V and 4 bases from J, with 16 bases in between. Here the CDR3 reads CASSQATTGLGTEAFF. The CDR3 DNA follows: TGTGCCAGCAGCCAAGCTACCACAGGGTTGGGCACTGAAGCTTTCTTT.

The V gene is TRBV10-3, the J gene TRBJ1-2, with 8 bases lining up with TRBD1. CDR3 length equals 14 residues. J was trimmed by 4 bases and V by 3 bases; bases with no gene match: 4. Germline V lookup: CDR1 ENHRY, CDR2 SYGVKD. The CDR3 loop is CAISENRGVYGYTF. The CDR3 DNA reads TGTGCCATCAGTGAAAACAGGGGGGTCTATGGCTACACCTTC.

This chain links TRBV7-9 with TRBJ2-6, with no clear D. V lost 5 bases to trimming and J lost 0 bases, with 8 bases between them. The CDR3 has 15 residues. Germline V gene lookup returns CDR1 SEHNR and CDR2 FQNEAQ (reference sequence). CDR3 region: CASSKRSSGANVLTF. CDR3 sequence (DNA): TGTGCCAGCAGCAAAAGGAGCTCTGGGGCCAACGTCCTGACTTTC.

V is TRBV2 and J is TRBJ2-1; tentatively, D is TRBD2 (7 bases). V was pared by 11 bases and J by 2 bases, with 16 bases between. Germline CDR1 and CDR2: SNHLY and FYNNEI. The CDR3 length is 14 residues. Written as DNA, the CDR3 is TGTGCCGGTTTAGGGGGAGGGGCCTACAATGAGCAGTTCTTC. It yields the protein CAGLGGGAYNEQFF.

V usage is TRBV5-8 and J usage is TRBJ1-5, with 8 bases matching TRBD1. CDR3 size: 14 residues. The trim removed 4 bases at V and 7 bases at J, leaving 7 bases unmatched. Germline CDR1 reads SGHTS; CDR2 reads YDEGEE. CDR3: CASSLLAGGQPQHF. The CDR3 nucleotides are TGTGCCAGCAGCCTTCTGGCAGGGGGCCAGCCCCAGCATTTT.

This chain links TRBV5-1 with TRBJ2-7; TRBD2 agrees at 9 bases. This CDR3 has 15 residues. V lost 4 bases to trimming and J lost 0 bases; unmatched junction nucleotides: 5. The V gene's germline CDR1 is SGHRS and CDR2 YFSETQ. The CDR3 is CASSLGLAPSYEQYF. The CDR3 DNA sequence: TGCGCCAGCAGCCTAGGACTAGCGCCCTCCTACGAGCAGTACTTC.

This clone appeared once. The chain carries TRBV27 and TRBJ1-6; perhaps TRBD1 as D (5 bases). The germline V gene encodes CDR1 MNHEY and CDR2 SMNVEV (reference sequence). The ends were cut back, 0 bases at V and 9 bases at J, with 15 bases in the middle. The CDR3 is 16 amino acids. The CDR3 coding sequence is TGTGCCAGCAGTTTATCGGGCAGGGTGGAGGGTTCACCCCTCCACTTT. Translating it yields CASSLSGRVEGSPLHF.

This clone was picked up a small number of times. The chain joins TRBV7-6 to TRBJ2-3; perhaps TRBD1 as D (5 bases). The CDR3 loop spans 16 amino acids. V was pared by 4 bases and J by 4 bases, with 18 bases between. Germline-derived CDR1 and CDR2 are SGHVS and FNYEAQ. The CDR3, as DNA: TGTGCCAGCAGCTCCCCAGACTCCCTGGGGCCAGATACGCAGTATTTT. Translation: CASSSPDSLGPDTQYF. Supplemented by reference TRBV7-6 and TRBJ2-3, the full variable domain reads GAGVSQSPRYKVTKRGQDVALRCDPISGHVSLYWYRQALGQGPEFLTYFNYEAQQDKSGLPNDRFSAERPEGSISTLTIQRTEQRDSAMYRCASSSPDSLGPDTQYFGPGTRLTVL.

The chain uses TRBV21-1 and TRBJ1-5. TRBV21-1 represents a pseudogene. This CDR3 comprises 16 residues. The DNA of the CDR3 is TGTGCCAGCAGCAAATCGGGAGGGGGGAGCAATCAGCCCCAGCATTTT. Translating it yields CASSKSGGGSNQPQHF.

The chain joins TRBV11-2 to TRBJ2-5; the match to TRBD1 covers 8 bases. Trimming cost V 7 bases and J 5 bases; bases outside gene matches: 6. This CDR3 region has 13 residues. Looked up from germline, CDR1 is SGHAT and CDR2 is FQNNGV. The CDR3 DNA is TGTGCCAGCACCAGGGACAGGTCGGAGACCCAGTACTTC. This encodes CASTRDRSETQYF.

The gene calls are TRBV5-6 and TRBJ2-6, with D uncertain. CDR3 length equals 16 residues. The V end was cut by 4 bases, the J end by 3 bases, with 14 bases between. In germline, CDR1 is SGHDT, CDR2 YYEEEE. The CDR3 coding sequence is TGTGCCAGCAGCAATTCTCCGTTCTATGGGGCCAACGTCCTGACTTTC. Its protein is CASSNSPFYGANVLTF. Together with reference TRBV5-6 and TRBJ2-6, the CDR3 gives the full variable domain: DAGVTQSPTHLIKTRGQQVTLRCSPKSGHDTVSWYQQALGQGPQFIFQYYEEEERQRGNFPDRFSGHQFPNYSSELNVNALLLGDSALYLCASSNSPFYGANVLTFGAGSRLTVL.

The CDR3 region has the DNA TGTGCCAGCAGCTTTAGTACCTATGGCTACACCTTC. It encodes CASSFSTYGYTF. The gene calls are TRBV3-1 (or the pseudogene TRBV3-2) and TRBJ1-2; D unclear. The V and J ends lost 5 bases and 4 bases respectively, with 8 bases between them. This CDR3 region has 12 residues. Germline CDR1 reads LGHDT; CDR2 reads YNNKEL (reference sequence).

This chain connects TRBV4-1 to TRBJ2-3; the D gene is possibly TRBD1 (6 bases). Germline values: CDR1 MGHRA, CDR2 YSYEKL. Trimming left V 0 bases short and J 1 base short, with 11 bases between. This CDR3 has 16 amino acids. The CDR3 loop reads CASSQEGAGGTDTQYF. The CDR3 DNA follows: TGCGCCAGCAGCCAAGAAGGGGCAGGGGGCACAGATACGCAGTATTTT.

This chain uses TRBV29-1 with TRBJ1-5; D uncertain. The CDR3 covers 13 residues. In germline, CDR1 is SQVTM, CDR2 ANQGSEA. V shed 7 bases and J shed 7 bases, with 17 bases lying between them. The CDR3 spells CSAADSTGQPQHF. The CDR3, as DNA: TGCAGCGCCGCGGACTCGACTGGGCAGCCCCAGCATTTT.

The gene calls are TRBV28 and TRBJ2-5, with D unclear. The CDR3 has 15 amino acids. The germline CDR1 and CDR2 sequences are MDHEN and SYDVKM. Trimming shortened V by 6 bases and J by 2 bases, and 16 bases separated the two germline ends. The CDR3 nucleotides read TGTGCCAGCAGCAGAACGTGGTCACCGCAAGAGACCCAGTACTTC. This encodes CASSRTWSPQETQYF.

V usage is TRBV9 and J usage is TRBJ2-3, with 10 bases fitting TRBD2. The CDR3 covers 17 residues. Germline CDR1 is SGDLS and CDR2 is YYNGEE. After removal of 2 bases from V and 4 bases from J, the junction contained 10 bases not matched to a gene. CDR3 nucleotide sequence: TGTGCCAGCAGCGTTTGGGCTAGCGGGAGCGGGGCAGATACGCAGTATTTT. As protein: CASSVWASGSGADTQYF.

The chain recombines TRBV6-5 with TRBJ2-5; 8 positions agree with TRBD2. The germline V gene encodes CDR1 MNHEY and CDR2 SVGAGI. The junction had 13 bases not matched to a gene; V was cut back by 8 bases and J by 5 bases. The CDR3 has 15 amino acids. CDR3 DNA: TGTGCCAGCCAAGCTAGCGGGCTCATAGGGGAGACCCAGTACTTC. Translation gives CASQASGLIGETQYF.